This T cell receptor beta chain appears in the sequencing data of a study of CD8+ T cells in alopecia areata. General observations from the study: Clonality in lesional scalp, especially alopecia totalis/universalis, exceeded that of normal scalp. Researchers reported that TCR sharing among patients proved less clear than in mice, possibly HLA-linked.

The CDR3 is made up of 13 amino acids. Germline V gene lookup returns CDR1 SQVTM and CDR2 ANQGSEA. V dropped 3 bases and J dropped 1; count of bases not matched to a gene: 0. RNA extraction was followed by reverse transcription into cDNA, which acted as the sequencing template. Here immunoSEQ multiplex PCR was the method, and the copy in TCRdb shows in-frame clones only, minus some. The sample lists about 140,000 clones, approximately 50% occurring once. This clone was observed a handful of times. Its antigen is unknown. Lesional scalp punch biopsies and peripheral blood came from alopecia areata patients.

This rearrangement joins TRBV29-1 to TRBJ2-4; 7 nucleotides match TRBD2. This sequence was found in a human donor with alopecia areata. Specimen: CD4+ T cells sorted from blood, collected at week 0. The DNA of the CDR3 is TGCAGCGTTGAGACTAGCGCCAAAAACATTCAGTACTTC. It yields the protein CSVETSAKNIQYF.